These 13 T cell receptor beta chains were sequenced from one sample in a study of cytomegalovirus exposure and HLA in healthy donors (dated by TCRdb to the late 2010s). Library preparation employed the immunoSEQ multiplex PCR assay. For the multiplex PCR, a mixture combining 60 forward primers for TCR Vbeta segments and 13 reverse primers for TCR Jbeta segments was used. The table comes from immuneACCESS by way of TCRdb, which keeps in-frame sequences with V and J called. Part of the clones is missing from these tables; in studies checked, under half for an unresolved V gene and the rest for unknown reasons. A total of more than 150,000 clones appear in this sample, approximately 73% of them only once. Jointly, the top ten make up 2% to 3% of the sample. Sequencing was done on a sample of PBMCs. Receptors were obtained from a woman under 40 in good health and CMV-seropositive.

V usage is TRBV6-1 and J usage is TRBJ2-5, with 8 bases identical to TRBD1. Matching the DNA end better, TRBJ2-7 makes the J call doubtful. The CDR3 is 15 residues long. Germline CDR1 MNHNS, CDR2 SASEGT. CDR3 DNA: TGTGCCAGCAGTTCCCGGACAGGGATAACTTACGAGCAGTACTTC. Translated: CASSSRTGITYEQYF.

This clone was seen only once. V usage is TRBV11-3 and J usage is TRBJ1-4, with a weak D call TRBD1 (5 bases). Germline CDR1 and CDR2: SGHNT and YENEEA. V gave up 1 base and J gave up 4 bases, with 7 bases separating them. The CDR3 length is 14 residues. The CDR3 DNA is TGTGCCAGCAGCTTAGGACAGCTTAATGAAAAACTGTTTTTT. It specifies CASSLGQLNEKLFF.

There are a few counts of this clone. The chain combines TRBV11-2 with TRBJ1-2; 8 nucleotides agree with TRBD1. The CDR3 loop spans 17 amino acids. V lost 5 bases, J lost 3 bases, and 14 bases stayed unmatched. Germline CDR1 and CDR2: SGHAT and FQNNGV. The CDR3 protein is CASSQDRVKGIDYGYTF. The CDR3 DNA follows: TGTGCCAGCAGCCAGGACAGGGTAAAGGGTATAGACTATGGCTACACCTTC.

This chain joins TRBV28 and TRBJ1-5, with TRBD1 as a possible D gene (5 bases). Per germline, CDR1 MDHEN and CDR2 SYDVKM. This CDR3 contains 14 residues. V was shortened by 8 bases and J by 6 bases, with 17 bases between the two germline ends. Here the CDR3 DNA reads TGTGCCAGCGCTTCGGGGGGTCACCGTCAGCCCCAGCATTTT. It translates to CASASGGHRQPQHF.

This clone was seen once. J is TRBJ1-5 and V is TRBV4-1; D remains unclear. Germline V gene sequence: CDR1 MGHRA, CDR2 YSYEKL. V was trimmed by 1 base and J by 1 base, leaving 14 bases between them. This CDR3 spans 17 amino acids. The CDR3 is CASSQVSGASSNQPQHF. Written as DNA, the CDR3 is TGCGCCAGCAGCCAAGTCTCCGGAGCCTCGAGCAATCAGCCCCAGCATTTT.

This rearrangement joins TRBV9 to TRBJ2-1; D unclear. This CDR3 is 13 amino acids long. V was shortened by 0 bases and J by 3 bases, with 4 bases between the two germline ends. Germline CDR1 reads SGDLS; CDR2 reads YYNGEE. The chain's CDR3 is CASSVALYNEQFF. DNA for the CDR3: TGTGCCAGCAGCGTAGCACTCTACAATGAGCAGTTCTTC.

J is TRBJ1-6 and V is TRBV30; tentatively, D is TRBD1 (6 bases). The V end was cut by 5 bases, the J end by 10 bases, with 18 bases between. The length of the CDR3 is 14 residues. CDR1 and CDR2 (germline): GTSNPN, SVGIG (reference sequence). In DNA, the CDR3 is TGTGCCTGGCACAGGGTGGGGGTGGGATCACCCCTCCACTTT. Amino acids: CAWHRVGVGSPLHF.

This chain connects TRBV5-4 to TRBJ1-1; TRBD1 matches at 7 bases. Germline CDR1 reads SGHNT; CDR2 reads YYREEE (reference sequence). This CDR3 spans 14 amino acids. V lost 4 bases, J lost 7 bases, and 10 bases stayed unmatched. The DNA of the CDR3 is TGTGCCAGCAGCGGCATACAGGGGTTAGATGAAGCTTTCTTT. Protein sequence: CASSGIQGLDEAFF. The full variable domain, rest sourced from reference TRBV5-4 and TRBJ1-1, is ETGVTQSPTHLIKTRGQQVTLRCSSQSGHNTVSWYQQALGQGPQFIFQYYREEENGRGNFPPRFSGLQFPNYSSELNVNALELDDSALYLCASSGIQGLDEAFFGQGTRLTVV.

In this sample, this clone turned up once. This rearrangement joins TRBV9 to TRBJ1-2; no definite D call. Trimming took 0 bases from V and 4 from J, leaving 10 bases between them. CDR1 and CDR2 from the germline V gene are SGDLS and YYNGEE. The CDR3 has 14 amino acids. CDR3 sequence reads: CASSVAQAPYGYTF. The CDR3 nucleotides are TGTGCCAGCAGCGTAGCCCAGGCCCCCTATGGCTACACCTTC.

The chain uses TRBV12-5 and TRBJ2-7; D not resolved. V lost 6 bases and J lost 3, with 6 bases in between. The CDR3 has 11 amino acids. The germline gives CDR1 LGHNT, CDR2 FRNRAP. CDR3 residues: CASGSLYEQYF. CDR3 sequence (DNA): TGTGCTAGTGGCTCTCTCTACGAGCAGTACTTC.

As to this clone: At the DNA level, this CDR3 is encoded by other sequences in the same sample as well. The chain employs TRBV28 and TRBJ1-2; a weak D match, TRBD1 (5 bases). V lost 5 bases, J lost 4 bases, and 5 bases lay in between. This CDR3 spans 11 amino acids. Germline-derived CDR1 and CDR2 are MDHEN and SYDVKM. CDR3 in DNA: TGTGCCAGCAGTAGGGGCTATGGCTACACCTTC. The encoded protein is CASSRGYGYTF.

The CDR3 region has the DNA TGTGCCTGGAGGCCGGGACAGACAAACTATGGCTACACCTTC. Encoded protein: CAWRPGQTNYGYTF. The chain combines TRBV30 with TRBJ1-2; TRBD1 aligns across 7 bases. The CDR3 runs to 14 residues. J lost 2 bases, V lost 3 bases, and 6 bases had no gene match. The germline CDR1 and CDR2 sequences are GTSNPN and SVGIG (reference sequence). The full variable domain, with the rest looked up from reference TRBV30 and TRBJ1-2, is SQTIHQWPATLVQPVGSPLSLECTVEGTSNPNLYWYRQAAGRGLQLLFYSVGIGQISSEVPQNLSASRPQDRQFILSSKKLLLSDSGFYLCAWRPGQTNYGYTFGSGTRLTVV.

The chain employs TRBV11-2 and TRBJ2-1, with TRBD2 identical over 7 bases. Germline lookup yields CDR1 SGHAT and CDR2 FQNNGV. Losses at the gene ends were 1 base for V and 9 bases for J; bases not matched to a gene: 3. This CDR3 is built from 13 residues. This chain's CDR3 is CASSLVPGGEQFF. The CDR3 coding sequence is TGTGCCAGCAGCTTAGTGCCGGGGGGTGAGCAGTTCTTC.